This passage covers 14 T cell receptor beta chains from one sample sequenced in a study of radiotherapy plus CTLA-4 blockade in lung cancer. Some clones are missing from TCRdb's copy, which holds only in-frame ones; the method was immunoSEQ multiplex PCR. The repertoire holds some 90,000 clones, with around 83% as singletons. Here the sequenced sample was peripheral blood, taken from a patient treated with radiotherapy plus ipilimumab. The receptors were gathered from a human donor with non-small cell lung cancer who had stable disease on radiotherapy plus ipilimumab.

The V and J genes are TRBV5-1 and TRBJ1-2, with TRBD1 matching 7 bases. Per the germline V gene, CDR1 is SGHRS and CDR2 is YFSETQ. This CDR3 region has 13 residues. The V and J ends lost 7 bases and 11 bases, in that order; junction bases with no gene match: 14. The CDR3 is CASASSRQGGYTF. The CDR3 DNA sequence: TGCGCCAGCGCTTCCTCTAGACAGGGAGGATACACCTTC.

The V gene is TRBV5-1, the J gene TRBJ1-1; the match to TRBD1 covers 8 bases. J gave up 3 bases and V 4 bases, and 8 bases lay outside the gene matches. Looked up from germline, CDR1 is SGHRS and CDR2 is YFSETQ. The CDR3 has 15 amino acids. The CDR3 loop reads CASSRGQVPDTEAFF. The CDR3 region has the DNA TGCGCCAGCAGCCGGGGACAGGTGCCGGACACTGAAGCTTTCTTT.

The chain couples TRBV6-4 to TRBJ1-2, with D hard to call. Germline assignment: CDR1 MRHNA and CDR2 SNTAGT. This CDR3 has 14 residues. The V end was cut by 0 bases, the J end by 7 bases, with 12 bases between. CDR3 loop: CASSDSPGAGGYTF. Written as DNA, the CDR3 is TGTGCCAGCAGTGACTCGCCAGGTGCTGGTGGCTACACCTTC.

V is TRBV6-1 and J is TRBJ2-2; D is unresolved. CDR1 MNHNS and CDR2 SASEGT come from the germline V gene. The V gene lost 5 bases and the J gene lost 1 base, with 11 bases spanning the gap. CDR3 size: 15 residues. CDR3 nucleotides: TGTGCCAGCAGTTTTAGAGGCGGGAACACCGGGGAGCTGTTTTTT. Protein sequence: CASSFRGGNTGELFF.

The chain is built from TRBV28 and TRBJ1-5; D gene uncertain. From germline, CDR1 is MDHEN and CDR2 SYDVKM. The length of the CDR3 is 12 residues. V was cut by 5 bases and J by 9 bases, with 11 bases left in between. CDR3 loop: CASSLLYRPQHF. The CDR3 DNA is TGTGCCAGCAGTCTCCTCTATCGGCCCCAGCATTTT.

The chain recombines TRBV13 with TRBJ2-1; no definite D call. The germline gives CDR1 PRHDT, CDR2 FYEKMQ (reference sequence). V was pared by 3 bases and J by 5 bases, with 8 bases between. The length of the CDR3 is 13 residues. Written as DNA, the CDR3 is TGTGCCAGCAGCTTTCTCGAGAACAATGAGCAGTTCTTC. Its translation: CASSFLENNEQFF.

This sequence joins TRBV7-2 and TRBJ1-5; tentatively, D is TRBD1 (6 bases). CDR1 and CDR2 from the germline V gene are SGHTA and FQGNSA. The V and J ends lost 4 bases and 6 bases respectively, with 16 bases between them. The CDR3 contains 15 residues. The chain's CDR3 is CASSSARGAGQPQHF. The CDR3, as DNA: TGTGCCAGCAGCTCCGCCCGGGGGGCAGGTCAGCCCCAGCATTTT.

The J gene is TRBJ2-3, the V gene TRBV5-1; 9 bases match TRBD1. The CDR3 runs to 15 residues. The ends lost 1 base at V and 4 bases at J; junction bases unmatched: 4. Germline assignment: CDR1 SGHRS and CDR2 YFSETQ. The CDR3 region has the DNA TGCGCCAGCAGCTTGCAGGGACAGGGCTCAGATACGCAGTATTTT. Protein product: CASSLQGQGSDTQYF.

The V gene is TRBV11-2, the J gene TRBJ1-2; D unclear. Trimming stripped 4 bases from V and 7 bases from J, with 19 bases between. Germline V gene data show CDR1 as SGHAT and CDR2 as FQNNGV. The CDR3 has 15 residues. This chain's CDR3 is CASSWSDSPAGGYTF. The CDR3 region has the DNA TGTGCCAGCAGCTGGTCAGACTCACCGGCGGGTGGCTACACCTTC.

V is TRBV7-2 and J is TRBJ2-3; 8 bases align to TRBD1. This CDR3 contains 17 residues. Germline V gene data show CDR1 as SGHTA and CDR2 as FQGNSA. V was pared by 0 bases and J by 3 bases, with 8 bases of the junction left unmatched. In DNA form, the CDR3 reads TGTGCCAGCAGCTTAGCGCAGTCAGGGGGCAGAACAGATACGCAGTATTTT. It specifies CASSLAQSGGRTDTQYF.

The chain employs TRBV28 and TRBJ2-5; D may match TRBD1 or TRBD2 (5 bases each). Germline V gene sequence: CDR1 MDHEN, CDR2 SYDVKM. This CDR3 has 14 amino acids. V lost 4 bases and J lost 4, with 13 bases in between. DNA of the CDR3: TGTGCCAGCAGTTCTGAGGGGAGAGGAGAGACCCAGTACTTC. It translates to CASSSEGRGETQYF. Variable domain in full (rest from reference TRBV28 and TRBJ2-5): DVKVTQSSRYLVKRTGEKVFLECVQDMDHENMFWYRQDPGLGLRLIYFSYDVKMKEKGDIPEGYSVSREKKERFSLILESASTNQTSMYLCASSSEGRGETQYFGPGTRLLVL.

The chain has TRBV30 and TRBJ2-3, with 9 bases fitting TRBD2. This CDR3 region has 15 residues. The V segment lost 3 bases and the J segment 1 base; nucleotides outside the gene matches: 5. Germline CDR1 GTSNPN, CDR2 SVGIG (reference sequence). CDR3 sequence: CAWRAGGPGTDTQYF. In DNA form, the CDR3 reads TGTGCCTGGAGGGCGGGAGGGCCTGGCACAGATACGCAGTATTTT.

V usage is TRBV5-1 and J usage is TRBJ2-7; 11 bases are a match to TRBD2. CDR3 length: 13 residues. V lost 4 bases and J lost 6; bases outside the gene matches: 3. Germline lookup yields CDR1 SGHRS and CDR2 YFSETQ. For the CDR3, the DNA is TGCGCCAGCAGCGTCGGGACTAGCGGCGAGCAGTACTTC. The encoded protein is CASSVGTSGEQYF.

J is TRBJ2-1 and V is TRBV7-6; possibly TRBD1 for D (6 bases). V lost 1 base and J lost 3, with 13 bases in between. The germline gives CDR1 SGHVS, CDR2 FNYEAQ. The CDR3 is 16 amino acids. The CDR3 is CASSLVGGDNYNEQFF. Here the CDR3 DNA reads TGTGCCAGCAGCTTAGTGGGTGGGGACAACTACAATGAGCAGTTCTTC.